The 7 T cell receptor beta chains reported below all come from one sample, sequenced in a study of cytomegalovirus exposure and HLA in healthy donors. Researchers ran the PCR with 60 Vbeta and 13 Jbeta primers. Assay used: immunoSEQ multiplex PCR; TCRdb lists only in-frame clones, some missing. The repertoire includes approximately 160,000 clones, 60% to 80% of them detected once, and over 2.5% sits in the top ten. Input material: PBMCs. The receptors originated from a woman in her 40s in good health and CMV-seropositive.

This clone occurred once. V and J are TRBV30 and TRBJ2-4; D might be TRBD2 (5 bases). The germline gives CDR1 GTSNPN, CDR2 SVGIG (reference sequence). Trimming removed 4 bases at V and 1 base at J, with 17 bases between. The CDR3 runs to 16 residues. In nucleotides, the CDR3 is TGTGCCTGGAAGCCACTTTGGTGGAGGGCCAAAAACATTCAGTACTTC. Its translation is CAWKPLWWRAKNIQYF.

The chain uses TRBV19 and TRBJ1-6; perhaps TRBD1 as D (6 bases). The germline V gene encodes CDR1 LNHDA and CDR2 SQIVND (reference sequence). This CDR3 contains 16 residues. V dropped 10 bases and J dropped 1 base, with 17 bases sitting between them. The DNA for the CDR3 is TGTGCCACTAAGGACAGCGAGAGGTCCTATAATTCACCCCTCCACTTT. Protein: CATKDSERSYNSPLHF.

The chain employs TRBV30 and TRBJ2-5; weak D call: TRBD2 (7 bases). Per the germline V gene, CDR1 is GTSNPN and CDR2 is SVGIG (reference sequence). The CDR3 totals 13 residues. With 4 bases removed from V and 4 bases from J, the gap between germline ends came to 13 bases. The CDR3 here is CAWIRGGGETQYF. In DNA form, the CDR3 reads TGTGCCTGGATTCGCGGGGGCGGAGAGACCCAGTACTTC.

The chain has TRBV13 and TRBJ2-6; D may be TRBD1 (5 bases). Looked up from germline, CDR1 is PRHDT and CDR2 is FYEKMQ (reference sequence). This CDR3 is built from 16 residues. Between the trimmed V and J ends, which lost 5 bases and 0 bases, there was a span of 11 bases. The CDR3 nucleotides read TGTGCCAGCAGCCCCGACAGCTCCTCTGGGGCCAACGTCCTGACTTTC. Protein sequence: CASSPDSSSGANVLTF.

The J gene is TRBJ2-3, the V gene TRBV7-6; possible D gene TRBD1, 5 bases. V lost 1 base to trimming and J lost 0 bases, with 8 bases between them. Germline V gene lookup returns CDR1 SGHVS and CDR2 FNYEAQ. This CDR3 has 15 residues. The CDR3 loop reads CASSLVTASTDTQYF. The CDR3 coding sequence is TGTGCCAGCAGCTTAGTGACAGCTAGCACAGATACGCAGTATTTT.

This clone was seen a single time. The CDR3 bases are TGTGCCACCAATCCCAGCGGGACCACCCAGGCAGATACGCAGTATTTT. This translates into CATNPSGTTQADTQYF. V and J are TRBV15 and TRBJ2-3; 7 bases fit TRBD2. There are 16 residues in the CDR3. CDR1 and CDR2 (germline): LNHNV, YYDKDF (reference sequence). The V segment lost 7 bases and the J segment 4 bases; nucleotides outside the gene matches: 14.

The V call is TRBV6-4, the J call TRBJ1-1; D perhaps matches TRBD1 (6 bases). Germline values: CDR1 MRHNA, CDR2 SNTAGT. The CDR3 length is 13 residues. V dropped 6 bases and J dropped 2 bases, with 10 bases sitting between them. The CDR3 bases are TGTGCCAGCAGCCGGGACATAAACACTGAAGCTTTCTTT. Translation gives CASSRDINTEAFF.